The rows below give T cell receptor beta chains drawn from one sample of a study of identical twins. One entry per CDR3 protein results from TCRdb running MiXCR on the 5' RACE reads. The data show around 300,000 distinct CDR3 sequences, with around 8.8% seen just once and less than 2.5% held by the top ten. Another study also made use of these data, one on yellow fever vaccine responses in identical twins.

Sample: memory (CD45RO+) T cells sorted from blood. All receptors come from a woman in her late teens or twenties in good health. Both conserved end residues are trimmed from each CDR3. D genes are given only for firm matches.

V	D	CDR3
TRBV12-3/TRBV12-4	TRBD1	ASSLGLNRGFGGNTEAF
TRBV21-1	.	ASSSDITEAF
TRBV6-1	TRBD2	ASRNAGLLVYEQY
TRBV10-1	.	ASSDRGRSEKLF
TRBV6-4	TRBD2	ASTTGRARGF
TRBV4-1	TRBD2	ASSQINSPSAGGLYNEQF
TRBV4-1	.	ASSQAAGLIQPQH
TRBV11-1	.	ASSLVGQGGSYNSPLH
TRBV7-9	.	ASSLPWTANEQF
TRBV25-1	.	ASSTEPYEQY
TRBV6-4	TRBD1	ASSDNGQGDVYTQY
TRBV7-2	.	ASSLDGRRYEQY
TRBV6-1	.	ASSEALGDPTEAF
TRBV28	.	ASSPPPGSRGYT
TRBV10-3	.	AISRIVSSYNEQF
TRBV6-2/TRBV6-3	.	ASASGGVRHQPQH
TRBV7-9	TRBD2	ASSVGLAPTGELF
TRBV6-5	.	ASSYLRDTEAF
TRBV6-4	.	ASRETGSTEAF
TRBV29-1	TRBD1	SVEGGGQGRNEQF
TRBV14	.	ASSKGLAGTGELF
TRBV7-9	TRBD1	ASSLGTGYTQY
TRBV7-8	.	ASSLSPIYYGYT
TRBV12-3/TRBV12-4	TRBD1	ASSANRGNAGNTIY
TRBV5-1	.	ASSLAMMEGQETQY
TRBV5-1	TRBD2	ASSFPVAGESEQF
TRBV6-1	.	ASSDRGPWTEAF
TRBV5-6	.	ASSVGLGLSKFGELF
TRBV11-2	.	ASSSGVWDSARDEQF
TRBV20-1	.	SARDPGGTEAF
TRBV18	TRBD1	ASSPPDRAIHGYT
TRBV11-2	TRBD2	ASSLEIAGGLSFNEQF
TRBV28	TRBD1	ASSLPGQTEAF
TRBV20-1	.	SASGQINTDTQY
TRBV3-1	.	ASSQGRHLNTEAF
TRBV3-1	TRBD2	ASSSELAADTQY
TRBV20-1	TRBD2	SARLAGRTGELF
TRBV12-3/TRBV12-4	.	ASSPPRSPREAF
TRBV6-1	.	ASSEAGGWDAH
TRBV4-2	.	ASSPGLLEKLF
TRBV12-3/TRBV12-4	.	ASSRPGQPQH
TRBV20-1	.	SARTQGLGQETQY
TRBV7-8	.	ASSLGVGGGGNTIY
TRBV7-7	TRBD2	ASSLVPGGYNEQF
TRBV5-6	TRBD1	ASSFPDRGWTEAF
TRBV3-1	.	ASSQVQTRGTGELF
TRBV2	TRBD1	ASSEGQTVSPLH
TRBV27	TRBD2	ASMGRLAGVNEQY
TRBV27	.	ASSSYLAQGNYGYT
TRBV3-1	.	ASSLGQGGFNEQF
TRBV5-1	.	ASSLGTGSRVNTEAF
TRBV2	.	ASSGRGGETQY
TRBV4-1	.	ASRKRGGASGNTGELF
TRBV5-1	.	ASSFDNYNEQF
TRBV4-1	.	ASSQMRGFRETQY
TRBV7-3	TRBD2	APTGAGGGTDTQY
TRBV6-1	.	ASRQTDNSPLH